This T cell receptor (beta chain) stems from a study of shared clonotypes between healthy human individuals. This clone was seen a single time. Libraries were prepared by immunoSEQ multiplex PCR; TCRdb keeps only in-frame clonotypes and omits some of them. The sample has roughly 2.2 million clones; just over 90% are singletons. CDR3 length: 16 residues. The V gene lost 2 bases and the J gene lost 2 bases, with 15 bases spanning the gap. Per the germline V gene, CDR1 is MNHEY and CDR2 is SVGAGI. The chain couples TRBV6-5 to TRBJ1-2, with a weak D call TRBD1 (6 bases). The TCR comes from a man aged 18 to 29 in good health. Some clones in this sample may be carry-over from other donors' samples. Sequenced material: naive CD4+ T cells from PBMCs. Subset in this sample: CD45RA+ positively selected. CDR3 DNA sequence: TGTGCCAGCAGTTACCGGTTTACGGGGGCCAACTATGGCTACACCTTC. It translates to CASSYRFTGANYGYTF.